These 18 T cell receptor beta chains share one sample of origin, sequenced in a study of blood T cell repertoires in COVID-19. This table comes from immunoSEQ multiplex PCR, and its TCRdb copy is limited to in-frame clones, with some not included. Here the sample spans roughly 120,000 clones, around 76% being singletons. The sequencing sample was made of peripheral blood. All receptors derive from a man aged 80 or over with COVID-19, enrolled during active disease.

V and J are TRBV7-2 and TRBJ2-5; the match to TRBD1 covers 9 bases. The CDR3 loop spans 13 amino acids. Trimming removed 5 bases from V and 4 bases from J; junction bases left unmatched: 2. Per the germline V gene, CDR1 is SGHTA and CDR2 is FQGNSA. DNA of the CDR3: TGTGCCAGCAGCAGACAGGGGGGAGAGACCCAGTACTTC. This codes for CASSRQGGETQYF. The variable domain in full, with the rest retrieved from reference TRBV7-2 and TRBJ2-5, is GAGVSQSPSNKVTEKGKDVELRCDPISGHTALYWYRQSLGQGLEFLIYFQGNSAPDKSGLPSDRFSAERTGGSVSTLTIQRTQQEDSAVYLCASSRQGGETQYFGPGTRLLVL.

The chain combines TRBV6-2 or TRBV6-3 with TRBJ2-2, with D hard to call. V was pared by 1 base and J by 5 bases, with 8 bases between. The CDR3 totals 14 residues. Germline CDR1 MNHEY, CDR2 SVGEGT. The CDR3 here is CASSYYRLTGELFF. CDR3 DNA sequence: TGTGCCAGCAGTTACTACAGATTGACCGGGGAGCTGTTTTTT.

This clone was recorded only once. The V gene is TRBV18, the J gene TRBJ2-5; D is uncertain. Germline V lookup: CDR1 KGHSH, CDR2 LQKENI. Trimming removed 5 bases at V and 5 bases at J, with 9 bases between. The CDR3 has 12 residues. The CDR3, as DNA: TGTGCCAGCTCAGCCTCGGGTGAGACCCAGTACTTC. Amino acids: CASSASGETQYF.

The chain is built from TRBV2 and TRBJ2-5, with D perhaps TRBD2 (6 bases). Germline V CDR1 and CDR2: SNHLY, FYNNEI. The CDR3 runs to 14 residues. V was shortened by 3 bases and J by 5 bases, with 13 bases between the two germline ends. Written as DNA, the CDR3 is TGTGCCAGCAGTGAGGGCGGAGGGGAGGAGACCCAGTACTTC. Its translation: CASSEGGGEETQYF.

This clone has only a few counts. This rearrangement joins TRBV2 to TRBJ2-1, with TRBD2 as a possible D gene (5 bases). The CDR3 runs to 13 residues. Trimming removed 6 bases from V and 7 bases from J, with 13 bases in between. CDR1 SNHLY and CDR2 FYNNEI come from the germline V gene. CDR3: CASRLIARNEQFF. CDR3 in DNA: TGTGCCAGCAGACTCATAGCGAGGAATGAGCAGTTCTTC.

In this sample, this clone turned up once. The chain recombines TRBV3-1 (or the pseudogene TRBV3-2) with TRBJ2-7; D gene unclear. The germline CDR1 and CDR2 sequences are LGHDT and YNNKEL (reference sequence). The ends were cut back, 1 base at V and 5 bases at J, with 9 bases in the middle. The CDR3 contains 13 residues. The CDR3 spells CASSQGVANEQYF. The CDR3 coding sequence is TGTGCCAGCAGCCAAGGAGTTGCGAACGAGCAGTACTTC.

As regards this clone: Other DNA sequences from this sample encode an identical CDR3 as well. The rearrangement joins TRBV6-5 to TRBJ1-2; TRBD1 might be the D (5 bases). The CDR3 extends over 13 amino acids. CDR1 is MNHEY and CDR2 is SVGAGI in the germline V gene. The V end was cut by 0 bases, the J end by 5 bases, with 7 bases between. CDR3 in DNA: TGTGCCAGCAGTTACTCGACAGATTATGGCTACACCTTC. Protein sequence: CASSYSTDYGYTF.

The chain carries TRBV28 and TRBJ2-7; 8 nucleotides match TRBD1. V lost 4 bases to trimming and J lost 0 bases; unmatched junction nucleotides: 2. This CDR3 comprises 14 residues. Germline lookup yields CDR1 MDHEN and CDR2 SYDVKM. CDR3 sequence reads: CASSWTGSSYEQYF. The CDR3 DNA reads as TGTGCCAGCAGTTGGACAGGGAGCTCCTACGAGCAGTACTTC.

This clone was counted only a few times. This chain uses TRBV4-2 with TRBJ1-2; D not certain. Trimming removed 3 bases at V and 3 bases at J, with 11 bases between. This CDR3 comprises 14 residues. Per the germline V gene, CDR1 is LGHNA and CDR2 is YNFKEQ. The CDR3 here is CASSQGSSDYGYTF. For the CDR3, the DNA is TGTGCCAGCAGCCAGGGCAGTTCGGACTATGGCTACACCTTC.

CDR3 sequence: CASSTGLAENYEQYF. The CDR3 coding sequence is TGTGCCAGCAGCACGGGACTAGCTGAAAACTACGAGCAGTACTTC. The genes are TRBV5-4 and TRBJ2-7; 9 bases agree with TRBD2. This CDR3 spans 15 amino acids. V lost 4 bases to trimming and J lost 3 bases; unmatched junction nucleotides: 8. From germline, CDR1 is SGHNT and CDR2 YYREEE (reference sequence). The full variable domain, rest sourced from reference TRBV5-4 and TRBJ2-7, is ETGVTQSPTHLIKTRGQQVTLRCSSQSGHNTVSWYQQALGQGPQFIFQYYREEENGRGNFPPRFSGLQFPNYSSELNVNALELDDSALYLCASSTGLAENYEQYFGPGTRLTVT.

This clone was observed a handful of times. This sequence joins TRBV7-8 and TRBJ2-7; 10 nucleotides line up with TRBD1. The ends lost 1 base at V and 6 bases at J; junction bases unmatched: 3. The CDR3 length is 14 residues. The germline V gene encodes CDR1 SGHVS and CDR2 FQNEAQ. This chain's CDR3 is CASSLGQGALEQYF. The CDR3 DNA reads as TGTGCCAGCAGCTTAGGACAGGGGGCGCTCGAGCAGTACTTC. Full variable domain (remainder filled in from reference TRBV7-8 and TRBJ2-7): GAGVSQSPRYKVAKRGQDVALRCDPISGHVSLFWYQQALGQGPEFLTYFQNEAQLDKSGLPSDRFFAERPEGSVSTLKIQRTQQEDSAVYLCASSLGQGALEQYFGPGTRLTVT.

This chain joins TRBV5-4 and TRBJ1-1; TRBD1 matches 7 bases. This CDR3 contains 15 residues. Trimming at V came to 4 bases and at J to 2 bases, leaving 8 bases not matched to a gene. From germline, CDR1 is SGHNT and CDR2 YYREEE (reference sequence). The DNA for the CDR3 is TGTGCCAGCAGCCCCCCCGGGACAGCTAACACTGAAGCTTTCTTT. Translating gives CASSPPGTANTEAFF. Full variable domain (missing parts from reference TRBV5-4 and TRBJ1-1): ETGVTQSPTHLIKTRGQQVTLRCSSQSGHNTVSWYQQALGQGPQFIFQYYREEENGRGNFPPRFSGLQFPNYSSELNVNALELDDSALYLCASSPPGTANTEAFFGQGTRLTVV.

The chain uses TRBV13 and TRBJ2-5; 8 nucleotides agree with TRBD2. The CDR3 extends over 17 amino acids. Germline V lookup: CDR1 PRHDT, CDR2 FYEKMQ (reference sequence). Germline trimming cut 5 bases from V and 2 bases from J; bases unmatched to any gene: 13. CDR3: CASSPSRSGRLQETQYF. Written as DNA, the CDR3 is TGTGCCAGCAGCCCTAGTAGGAGCGGGAGATTACAAGAGACCCAGTACTTC.

The J gene is TRBJ2-2, the V gene TRBV27; D is perhaps TRBD2 (6 bases). The V gene lost 0 bases and the J gene lost 5 bases, with 13 bases spanning the gap. CDR1 MNHEY and CDR2 SMNVEV come from the germline V gene (reference sequence). The CDR3 covers 16 residues. CDR3 in amino acids: CASSLSSGELTGELFF. In nucleotides, the CDR3 is TGTGCCAGCAGTTTATCTAGCGGTGAATTAACCGGGGAGCTGTTTTTT.

The table lists this clone with a few counts. The chain carries TRBV19 and TRBJ1-1; possibly TRBD1 for D (6 bases). V was trimmed by 5 bases and J by 7 bases, leaving 17 bases between them. The CDR3 consists of 14 residues. From germline, CDR1 is LNHDA and CDR2 SQIVND (reference sequence). The CDR3 spells CASSLQGSQGEAFF. Here the CDR3 DNA reads TGTGCCAGTAGTCTTCAAGGGTCACAGGGTGAAGCTTTCTTT.

J is TRBJ2-1 and V is TRBV6-2 or TRBV6-3; 8 bases are shared with TRBD2. V trimming: 3 bases; J trimming: 4 bases; junction bases outside the gene matches: 5. This CDR3 has 15 residues. The germline V gene has CDR1 MNHEY and CDR2 SVGEGT. CDR3 nucleotides: TGTGCCAGCAGTTATCGGGAGGGTCAGTACAATGAGCAGTTCTTC. Protein: CASSYREGQYNEQFF.

This rearrangement joins TRBV2 to TRBJ2-1, with 14 bases that match TRBD2. Germline V CDR1 and CDR2: SNHLY, FYNNEI. The CDR3 runs 17 residues. Germline trimming cut 1 base from V and 7 bases from J; bases unmatched to any gene: 6. The CDR3 protein is CASSEGRGLAGENEQFF. The CDR3 DNA reads as TGTGCCAGCAGTGAAGGCCGGGGACTAGCGGGAGAGAATGAGCAGTTCTTC.

This clone occurred once. The chain recombines TRBV27 with TRBJ2-7; 10 nucleotides agree with TRBD1. In germline, CDR1 is MNHEY, CDR2 SMNVEV (reference sequence). V trimming: 6 bases; J trimming: 5 bases; junction bases outside the gene matches: 13. The CDR3 is made up of 16 amino acids. The CDR3 sequence: CASSTRPTGQGNEQYF. The CDR3 region has the DNA TGTGCCAGCAGCACCAGACCCACGGGACAGGGGAACGAGCAGTACTTC.